The 11 T cell receptor beta chains below all came from one sample that was sequenced in a study of identical twins. TCRdb used MiXCR to reprocess the 5' RACE reads, holding one entry per CDR3 protein. The sample holds around 1.7 million distinct CDR3 sequences, under 35% seen once. The sequenced sample was cord blood. The source is a newborn girl in good health.

V usage is TRBV3-1 and J usage is TRBJ2-3; no reliable D call. The CDR3 spans 12 residues. CDR1 and CDR2 from the germline V gene are LGHDT and YNNKEL (reference sequence). Trimming took 4 bases from V and 4 from J, leaving 6 bases between them. The CDR3 coding sequence is TGTGCCAGCAGCCGAAGACCAGATACGCAGTATTTT. Its protein product is CASSRRPDTQYF.

This clonotype was seen only a few times. The chain recombines TRBV4-1 with TRBJ1-1; TRBD1 agrees at 9 bases. Germline values: CDR1 MGHRA, CDR2 YSYEKL. This CDR3 spans 16 amino acids. With 1 base clipped from V and 1 base from J, the junction kept 4 bases outside the gene matches. As DNA, the CDR3 is TGCGCCAGCAGCCAAGGGGGACAGGGACGGAACACTGAAGCTTTCTTT. Translated, it gives CASSQGGQGRNTEAFF.

This clonotype was observed a few times. The J gene is TRBJ2-7, the V gene TRBV20-1, with D maybe TRBD2 (6 bases). The CDR3 contains 16 residues. The germline CDR1 and CDR2 sequences are DFQATT and SNEGSKA (reference sequence). V dropped 4 bases and J dropped 5 bases, with 24 bases sitting between them. The CDR3 DNA follows: TGCAGTGCTAAGAGGGTAGCGGTTTCGAAGGGCCACGAGCAGTACTTC. Amino acids: CSAKRVAVSKGHEQYF.

V is TRBV5-5 and J is TRBJ2-1; tentatively, D is TRBD1 (5 bases). The DNA end is more similar to TRBJ2-7, so the J call may be wrong. Germline values: CDR1 SGHKS, CDR2 YYEKEE (reference sequence). The CDR3 is made up of 12 amino acids. CDR3 sequence: CASSLLDNEQYF. The CDR3 nucleotides are TGTGCCAGCAGCTTGTTGGACAATGAGCAGTACTTC.

This clonotype was detected a few times. This chain links TRBV20-1 with TRBJ2-3; D is perhaps TRBD2 (6 bases). The CDR3 covers 14 residues. V was cut by 4 bases and J by 1 base, with 12 bases left in between. Germline V gene lookup returns CDR1 DFQATT and CDR2 SNEGSKA (reference sequence). This CDR3 reads CSATGASGTDTQYF. The CDR3 DNA reads as TGCAGTGCTACCGGGGCTAGCGGCACAGATACGCAGTATTTT.

The V and J genes are TRBV12-3 or TRBV12-4 and TRBJ1-1; maybe TRBD1 (6 bases). V was trimmed by 7 bases and J by 2 bases, leaving 14 bases between them. The CDR3 sequence is 14 residues long. CDR3 loop: CASTWGPFNTEAFF. The CDR3 DNA sequence: TGTGCCAGCACCTGGGGGCCCTTTAACACTGAAGCTTTCTTT.

The rearrangement links TRBV13 to TRBJ2-5; 8 bases match TRBD2. The better agreement between TRBJ2-7 and the DNA end casts doubt on the J call. In germline, CDR1 is PRHDT, CDR2 FYEKMQ (reference sequence). The CDR3 contains 14 residues. For the CDR3, the DNA is TGTGCCAGCAGCTTATACGGGGGGGCCCACGAGCAGTACTTC. Translation: CASSLYGGAHEQYF.

The V and J genes are TRBV12-3 or TRBV12-4 and TRBJ1-5; possibly TRBD1 for D (6 bases). The V end lost 2 bases, the J end lost 5 bases, and 13 bases lay between the germline ends. CDR3 length: 15 amino acids. CDR3 amino acids: CASSLFRGVDQPQHF. The CDR3 nucleotides read TGTGCCAGCAGTTTATTTAGGGGGGTTGATCAGCCCCAGCATTTT.

The J gene is TRBJ2-2, the V gene TRBV20-1, with 8 nucleotides matching TRBD1. The CDR3 has 18 amino acids. CDR1 is DFQATT, CDR2 SNEGSKA, per germline (reference sequence). Trimming took 1 base from V and 1 from J; bases not matched to a gene: 11. The CDR3 DNA is TGCAGTGCTAGAGTGGGCCCGACAGGGGTAGGGAACACCGGGGAGCTGTTTTTT. Translation: CSARVGPTGVGNTGELFF.

The sample holds many counts of this clonotype. V and J are TRBV25-1 and TRBJ1-2, with D maybe TRBD1 (6 bases). The germline V gene encodes CDR1 MGHDK and CDR2 SYGVNS. Deletions cut 4 bases from V and 4 bases from J, with 13 bases between. The length of the CDR3 is 14 residues. CDR3 residues: CASSVDSAGYGYTF. The CDR3 DNA is TGTGCCAGCAGTGTGGACAGCGCTGGCTATGGCTACACCTTC.

Only a few counts were recorded for this clonotype. CDR3 sequence (DNA): TGTGCCACCAGCAGCGATGAAAAACTGTTTTTT. Its translation: CATSSDEKLFF. The chain couples TRBV15 to TRBJ1-4; D not certain. V was clipped by 3 bases and J by 6 bases, with 2 bases between them. This CDR3 spans 11 amino acids. Germline CDR1 and CDR2: LNHNV and YYDKDF (reference sequence).